One sample yielded the 17 T cell receptor beta chains listed below, sequenced in a study of blood T cell repertoires in COVID-19. Method: immunoSEQ multiplex PCR; TCRdb's copy keeps in-frame clones and lacks some. The sample records about 100,000 clones, roughly 83% being singletons. Sequenced material: peripheral blood. Receptors were obtained from an older woman with acute or convalescent COVID-19.

The V and J genes are TRBV5-1 and TRBJ2-5, with D perhaps matching TRBD1 (6 bases). V lost 2 bases and J 2 bases, leaving 13 bases between the germline ends. The CDR3 covers 15 residues. The germline CDR1 and CDR2 sequences are SGHRS and YFSETQ. The CDR3: CASSFGRGQQETQYF. Written as DNA, the CDR3 is TGCGCCAGCAGCTTTGGCAGGGGCCAACAAGAGACCCAGTACTTC.

In this sample, this clone turned up a few times. CDR3 in DNA: TGTGCCAGTAGCCTGACAGGAGACCGGCAGCCCCAGCATTTT. Protein: CASSLTGDRQPQHF. V and J are TRBV19 and TRBJ1-5, with D possibly matching TRBD1 (6 bases). The CDR3 is 14 amino acids. The V gene lost 6 bases and the J gene lost 7 bases, with 16 bases spanning the gap. The V gene's germline CDR1 is LNHDA and CDR2 SQIVND (reference sequence).

The chain recombines TRBV19 with TRBJ2-7, with 7 positions matching TRBD1. The CDR3 runs to 15 residues. Per the germline V gene, CDR1 is LNHDA and CDR2 is SQIVND (reference sequence). The ends lost 3 bases at V and 0 bases at J; junction bases unmatched: 5. CDR3 DNA: TGTGCCAGTAGTATGGTGTGGGACAGCTCCTACGAGCAGTACTTC. Translated: CASSMVWDSSYEQYF.

The chain has TRBV4-3 and TRBJ2-3; D is unclear. Germline V CDR1 and CDR2: LGHNA, YSLEER. CDR3 size: 14 residues. V lost 1 base, J lost 4 bases, and 9 bases lay in between. The CDR3 DNA is TGCGCCAGCAGCCAAGTGGTGGCCGCAGATACGCAGTATTTT. This sequence encodes CASSQVVAADTQYF.

The table lists this clone with many counts. CDR3 DNA sequence: TGTGCCAGCAGCCCCTATACAGGGGACGCTGAAGCTTTCTTT. Translated: CASSPYTGDAEAFF. The genes are TRBV16 and TRBJ1-1; 7 bases line up with TRBD1. J lost 6 bases, V lost 4 bases, and 8 bases had no gene match. Germline V gives CDR1 KGHSY, CDR2 FQNENV. The CDR3 totals 14 residues.

This clone occurred once. J is TRBJ1-2 and V is TRBV6-1; D is uncertain. CDR3 length: 17 amino acids. Germline-derived CDR1 and CDR2 are MNHNS and SASEGT. V was cut by 1 base and J by 0 bases, with 15 bases left in between. CDR3 sequence (DNA): TGTGCCAGCAGTGAAGTTCACAGAACAGACACTAACTATGGCTACACCTTC. Translating it yields CASSEVHRTDTNYGYTF.

This clone was seen more than once but under ten times. V usage is TRBV2 and J usage is TRBJ1-4; no clear D. The CDR3 contains 16 residues. The germline V and J ends were trimmed by 3 bases and 0 bases, with 11 bases remaining between them. CDR1 and CDR2 from the germline V gene are SNHLY and FYNNEI. As DNA, the CDR3 is TGTGCCAGCAGTGAGAGCAGGATCGCAACTAATGAAAAACTGTTTTTT. Its translation is CASSESRIATNEKLFF.

The genes are TRBV10-3 and TRBJ1-2; 7 nucleotides agree with TRBD1. CDR3 length: 16 residues. The J segment lost 7 bases and the V segment lost 1 base, leaving 12 bases of the junction unmatched. Germline V lookup: CDR1 ENHRY, CDR2 SYGVKD. For the CDR3, the DNA is TGTGCCATCAGTGAGTTACAGGGGCTTAATATCCGTGGCTACACCTTC. Encoded protein: CAISELQGLNIRGYTF.

This sequence joins TRBV15 and TRBJ1-6; D possibly corresponds to TRBD1 (5 bases). The V and J ends lost 1 base and 10 bases respectively, with 11 bases between them. Germline V CDR1 and CDR2: LNHNV, YYDKDF (reference sequence). CDR3 length: 14 amino acids. CDR3 in DNA: TGTGCCACCAGCAGAGGGGGTGGGGGGTCACCCCTCCACTTT. Translated: CATSRGGGGSPLHF.

CDR3 protein: CATSYGGNREQYF. The CDR3 DNA reads as TGTGCCACCAGTTACGGAGGGAATAGGGAGCAGTACTTC. The V and J genes are TRBV24-1 and TRBJ2-7; D perhaps matches TRBD2 (6 bases). The CDR3 loop spans 13 amino acids. V lost 6 bases and J lost 7, with 15 bases in between. The germline CDR1 and CDR2 sequences are KGHDR and SFDVKD.

The V gene is TRBV19, the J gene TRBJ1-5; TRBD1 matches at 7 bases. V shed 7 bases, J shed 3 bases, and the junction held 9 bases outside the gene matches. The length of the CDR3 is 15 residues. CDR1 LNHDA and CDR2 SQIVND come from the germline V gene (reference sequence). The chain's CDR3 is CASTKPTGYNQPQHF. CDR3 sequence (DNA): TGTGCCAGTACCAAACCGACAGGGTACAATCAGCCCCAGCATTTT.

The gene calls are TRBV5-4 and TRBJ2-2; 10 positions agree with TRBD1. CDR1 is SGHNT and CDR2 is YYREEE in the germline V gene (reference sequence). The CDR3 covers 15 residues. The J segment lost 3 bases and the V segment lost 4 bases, leaving 3 bases of the junction unmatched. CDR3 nucleotides: TGTGCCAGCAGCCAAGGGACAGGGGACACCGGGGAGCTGTTTTTT. Translated, it gives CASSQGTGDTGELFF.

This clone appeared a single time. V usage is TRBV7-3 and J usage is TRBJ2-3; the D gene is possibly TRBD2 (6 bases). Germline CDR1 SGHTA, CDR2 FQGTGA. V was clipped by 2 bases and J by 2 bases, with 14 bases between them. The CDR3 has 16 amino acids. The CDR3 nucleotides read TGTGCCAGCAGCTTACGGGGCGGGGCCAACACAGATACGCAGTATTTT. It specifies CASSLRGGANTDTQYF.

On this clone: In the same sample, other DNA sequences code for this CDR3. J is TRBJ1-1 and V is TRBV5-4; D gene unclear. The germline gives CDR1 SGHNT, CDR2 YYREEE (reference sequence). The V end lost 0 bases, the J end lost 1 base, and 4 bases lay between the germline ends. This CDR3 is built from 13 residues. The CDR3 region has the DNA TGTGCCAGCAGCTTGGCGGGGAACACTGAAGCTTTCTTT. This sequence encodes CASSLAGNTEAFF.

This clone was found once. The chain joins TRBV19 to TRBJ1-5, with 7 bases identical to TRBD1. The CDR3 is 16 amino acids. V shed 6 bases, J shed 2 bases, and the junction held 10 bases outside the gene matches. Looked up from germline, CDR1 is LNHDA and CDR2 is SQIVND (reference sequence). In nucleotides, the CDR3 is TGTGCCAGTAGCCTAACAGGGGTTATACGCAATCAGCCCCAGCATTTT. This codes for CASSLTGVIRNQPQHF.

The chain joins TRBV25-1 to TRBJ1-2; D unresolved. Trimming took 1 base from V and 6 from J, leaving 15 bases between them. This CDR3 has 15 amino acids. The germline V gene has CDR1 MGHDK and CDR2 SYGVNS. In DNA form, the CDR3 reads TGTGCCAGCAGTGAATTGGGAGCGAGATGGGATGGCTACACCTTC. This gives the protein CASSELGARWDGYTF.

The chain uses TRBV30 and TRBJ1-3; TRBD1 is a possible D gene (6 bases). CDR1 and CDR2 from the germline V gene are GTSNPN and SVGIG (reference sequence). Trimming took off 5 bases at V and 9 bases at J, with 17 bases between the two ends. CDR3 length: 13 residues. CDR3 nucleotides: TGTGCCTGGGCGGTACAGGGTTGGGGCACCATATATTTT. Translation: CAWAVQGWGTIYF.